These T cell receptor beta chains were read from a single sample in a study of early T cells in non-severe SARS-CoV-2 infection. Via MiXCR, TCRdb re-called the 5' RACE reads, giving one row per CDR3 protein. The sample lists 40,000 to 55,000 distinct CDR3 sequences, roughly 4.2% seen once, with approximately 3% in the top ten. Sequencing was carried out using whole blood. These receptors were obtained from an adult who was a healthcare worker with PCR-confirmed SARS-CoV-2 infection or an uninfected control (not recorded which). CDR3s include the opening cysteine and the closing phenylalanine or tryptophan. The D gene is left open where the match is weak. Only some rows state a clone size, as once, few, many or a class for expanded clones.

size: many; V: TRBV30; D: TRBD1; J: TRBJ1-2; CDR3: CAWRSRQGANYGYTF; DNA: TGTGCCTGGAGGTCACGGCAGGGGGCTAACTATGGCTACACCTTC
size: -; V: TRBV5-1; D: TRBD2; J: TRBJ2-1; CDR3: CASSLAAAGGRNEQFF; DNA: TGCGCCAGCAGCTTGGCCGCGGCGGGGGGGCGCAATGAGCAGTTCTTC
size: many; V: TRBV10-2; D: TRBD2; J: TRBJ2-7; CDR3: CASSPDKAGGEQYF; DNA: TGCGCCAGCAGCCCCGATAAAGCGGGGGGCGAGCAGTACTTC
size: many; V: TRBV10-3; D: TRBD2; J: TRBJ2-7; CDR3: CAIRASGDYEQYF; DNA: TGTGCCATCAGGGCTAGCGGGGATTACGAGCAGTACTTC
size: many; V: TRBV4-1; D: TRBD1; J: TRBJ1-2; CDR3: CASSQDPTGTGGKDGYTF; DNA: TGCGCCAGCAGCCAAGATCCCACGGGGACAGGGGGCAAAGATGGCTACACCTTC
size: many; V: TRBV29-1; D: -; J: TRBJ2-6; CDR3: CSVGGVSSGANVLTF; DNA: TGCAGCGTTGGTGGCGTAAGCTCTGGGGCCAACGTCCTGACTTTC
size: many; V: TRBV24-1; D: -; J: TRBJ2-1; CDR3: CAPSGASGEQFF; DNA: TGTGCCCCCTCTGGGGCGAGTGGGGAGCAGTTCTTC
size: many; V: TRBV29-1; D: -; J: TRBJ2-1; CDR3: CSVETVYEQFF; DNA: TGCAGCGTTGAAACAGTCTATGAGCAGTTCTTC
size: many; V: TRBV11-2; D: -; J: TRBJ2-4; CDR3: CASSRPWDKNIQYF; DNA: TGTGCCAGCAGCCGGCCATGGGACAAAAACATTCAGTACTTC
size: many; V: TRBV2; D: TRBD2; J: TRBJ2-1; CDR3: CASSEGTSVNEQFF; DNA: TGTGCCAGCAGTGAAGGGACTAGCGTCAATGAGCAGTTCTTC
size: -; V: TRBV30; D: -; J: TRBJ1-2; CDR3: CAWKVSFNYGYTF; DNA: TGTGCCTGGAAGGTCAGCTTTAACTATGGCTACACCTTC
size: many; V: TRBV27; D: -; J: TRBJ2-3; CDR3: CASSFLVAGTDTQYF; DNA: TGTGCCAGCAGTTTCCTGGTAGCGGGCACAGATACGCAGTATTTT
size: many; V: TRBV28; D: TRBD2; J: TRBJ2-7; CDR3: CASSSPTGGPYEQYF; DNA: TGTGCCAGCAGTTCCCCTACGGGAGGGCCCTACGAGCAGTACTTC
size: many; V: TRBV7-2; D: -; J: TRBJ1-5; CDR3: CASSLHRGRQSNQPQHF; DNA: TGTGCCAGCAGCTTACATAGGGGCCGACAGTCCAATCAGCCCCAGCATTTT
size: many; V: TRBV6-6; D: TRBD1; J: TRBJ1-4; CDR3: CASDRGREKLFF; DNA: TGTGCCAGTGACAGGGGGCGGGAAAAACTGTTTTTT
size: many; V: TRBV21-1; D: -; J: TRBJ2-6; CDR3: CASNAGLWANVLTF; DNA: TGTGCCAGCAACGCAGGCCTCTGGGCCAACGTCCTGACTTTC
size: many; V: TRBV11-2; D: -; J: TRBJ2-1; CDR3: CASSSLNNEQFF; DNA: TGTGCCAGCAGCTCCTTGAACAATGAGCAGTTCTTC
size: many; V: TRBV3-1; D: -; J: TRBJ2-6; CDR3: CASLIGRTRSGANVLTF; DNA: TGTGCCAGCTTAATTGGCAGGACCCGCTCTGGGGCCAACGTCCTGACTTTC
size: many; V: TRBV14; D: -; J: TRBJ1-1; CDR3: CASSLVGMAFF; DNA: TGTGCCAGCAGCCTCGTGGGGATGGCTTTCTTT
size: many; V: TRBV11-2; D: TRBD2; J: TRBJ2-5; CDR3: CASSSQPGGGQETQYF; DNA: TGTGCCAGCAGCTCCCAGCCGGGCGGGGGCCAAGAGACCCAGTACTTC
size: many; V: TRBV5-4; D: TRBD1; J: TRBJ2-7; CDR3: CASSLLTGVNEQYF; DNA: TGTGCCAGCAGCTTGTTGACAGGGGTGAACGAGCAGTACTTC
size: many; V: TRBV29-1; D: -; J: TRBJ1-1; CDR3: CSVGPGLNTEAFF; DNA: TGCAGCGTTGGGCCGGGGTTGAACACTGAAGCTTTCTTT
size: -; V: TRBV12-3/TRBV12-4; D: TRBD1; J: TRBJ2-7; CDR3: CASFLGGQGAWEQYF; DNA: TGTGCCAGCTTCCTGGGGGGACAGGGGGCTTGGGAGCAGTACTTC
size: many; V: TRBV11-2; D: -; J: TRBJ2-7; CDR3: CASSSQRWTTYEQYF; DNA: TGTGCCAGCAGCTCTCAGCGGTGGACTACCTACGAGCAGTACTTC
size: -; V: TRBV30; D: -; J: TRBJ2-7; CDR3: CAWSLVGHEQYF; DNA: TGTGCCTGGAGTTTGGTGGGCCACGAGCAGTACTTC
size: many; V: TRBV20-1; D: TRBD2; J: TRBJ2-7; CDR3: CSASLGRGKFEQYF; DNA: TGCAGTGCTAGCTTAGGGAGGGGCAAGTTCGAGCAGTACTTC
size: many; V: TRBV10-1; D: -; J: TRBJ2-1; CDR3: CASSRTEVQEQFF; DNA: TGCGCCAGCAGCCGGACGGAAGTCCAGGAGCAGTTCTTC
size: few; V: TRBV7-9; D: -; J: TRBJ1-1; CDR3: CASSLERLNTEAFF; DNA: TGTGCCAGCAGCTTAGAACGGTTGAACACTGAAGCTTTCTTT
size: many; V: TRBV7-3; D: TRBD2; J: TRBJ2-7; CDR3: CATRAGPQDEQYF; DNA: TGTGCCACTCGAGCGGGACCCCAGGACGAGCAGTACTTC
size: -; V: TRBV5-1; D: TRBD2; J: TRBJ2-2; CDR3: CASMTSANTGELFF; DNA: TGCGCCAGCATGACTAGCGCGAACACCGGGGAGCTGTTTTTT
size: many; V: TRBV20-1; D: -; J: TRBJ2-1; CDR3: CSALRRGTYNEQFF; DNA: TGCAGTGCCCTTCGCCGGGGGACCTACAATGAGCAGTTCTTC
size: many; V: TRBV29-1; D: -; J: TRBJ2-1; CDR3: CSVEDATLQFF; DNA: TGCAGCGTTGAAGATGCAACTCTGCAGTTCTTC
size: many; V: TRBV4-2; D: -; J: TRBJ2-1; CDR3: CASRELGYNEQFF; DNA: TGTGCCAGCAGAGAACTAGGTTACAATGAGCAGTTCTTC
size: -; V: TRBV7-2; D: -; J: TRBJ2-2; CDR3: CASSSQGDTGELFF; DNA: TGTGCCAGCAGCTCCCAGGGAGATACCGGGGAGCTGTTTTTT
size: -; V: TRBV12-3/TRBV12-4; D: TRBD2; J: TRBJ2-5; CDR3: CASAGTSRKTQYF; DNA: TGTGCCAGCGCCGGGACTAGTAGGAAGACCCAGTACTTC
size: -; V: TRBV6-5; D: -; J: TRBJ2-7; CDR3: CASSYGGAGEQYF; DNA: TGTGCCAGCAGTTACGGGGGGGCAGGCGAGCAGTACTTC
size: few; V: TRBV20-1; D: -; J: TRBJ1-1; CDR3: CSAKPPPGGEAFF; DNA: TGCAGTGCCAAACCCCCCCCCGGAGGCGAAGCTTTCTTT
size: many; V: TRBV14; D: -; J: TRBJ2-5; CDR3: CASRRGETQYF; DNA: TGTGCCAGTCGGCGGGGAGAGACCCAGTACTTC
size: many; V: TRBV5-1; D: -; J: TRBJ1-1; CDR3: CASSLAEDTEAFF; DNA: TGCGCCAGCAGCTTGGCAGAGGACACTGAAGCTTTCTTT
size: many; V: TRBV5-1; D: -; J: TRBJ1-4; CDR3: CASSLRGGANEKLFF; DNA: TGCGCCAGCAGCTTGAGAGGGGGTGCTAATGAAAAACTGTTTTTT
size: few; V: TRBV14; D: -; J: TRBJ2-1; CDR3: CASSQRPGENEQFF; DNA: TGTGCCAGCAGCCAACGGCCCGGGGAAAATGAGCAGTTCTTC
size: -; V: TRBV2; D: TRBD2; J: TRBJ2-4; CDR3: CASSYGLAGLKNIQYF; DNA: TGTGCCAGCAGTTACGGACTAGCGGGGCTTAAAAACATTCAGTACTTC
size: many; V: TRBV5-6; D: TRBD1; J: TRBJ1-4; CDR3: CASSSWTGLLFF; DNA: TGTGCCAGCAGCTCGTGGACAGGGTTACTGTTTTTT
size: many; V: TRBV7-9; D: -; J: TRBJ1-1; CDR3: CASSLGRGGGAPNTEAFF; DNA: TGTGCCAGCAGCTTAGGGCGCGGGGGGGGCGCCCCGAACACTGAAGCTTTCTTT
size: many; V: TRBV20-1; D: -; J: TRBJ2-3; CDR3: CSARGSRKGDTQYF; DNA: TGCAGTGCTAGAGGTAGCAGAAAGGGAGATACGCAGTATTTT
size: many; V: TRBV20-1; D: -; J: TRBJ2-7; CDR3: CSARTPRSYEQYF; DNA: TGCAGTGCTAGGACACCCCGCTCCTACGAGCAGTACTTC
size: -; V: TRBV18; D: TRBD2; J: TRBJ2-7; CDR3: CASSNEAGGRVEQYF; DNA: TGTGCCAGCTCTAACGAAGCGGGGGGGCGAGTCGAGCAGTACTTC
size: many; V: TRBV7-9; D: -; J: TRBJ2-5; CDR3: CASSFSRGLQETQYF; DNA: TGTGCCAGCAGCTTTTCTCGCGGACTACAAGAGACCCAGTACTTC
size: many; V: TRBV12-3/TRBV12-4; D: -; J: TRBJ2-1; CDR3: CASSLELVKGEQFF; DNA: TGTGCCAGCAGTTTAGAACTAGTGAAAGGCGAGCAGTTCTTC
size: few; V: TRBV6-2/TRBV6-3; D: TRBD2; J: TRBJ2-1; CDR3: CASRGTSGARSYNEQFF; DNA: TGTGCCAGCAGGGGGACTAGCGGGGCCCGCTCCTACAATGAGCAGTTCTTC
size: few; V: TRBV7-2; D: TRBD2; J: TRBJ2-7; CDR3: CASSPKGLAGGREQYF; DNA: TGTGCCAGCAGCCCGAAGGGACTAGCGGGGGGGCGTGAGCAGTACTTC
size: -; V: TRBV3-1; D: -; J: TRBJ2-5; CDR3: CASSQVGPQETQYF; DNA: TGTGCCAGCAGCCAAGTCGGTCCCCAAGAGACCCAGTACTTC
size: -; V: TRBV6-5; D: -; J: TRBJ1-6; CDR3: CASRPLDRTSSPLHF; DNA: TGTGCCAGCAGACCTCTCGACAGGACTTCCTCACCCCTCCACTTT
size: many; V: TRBV11-1; D: -; J: TRBJ2-5; CDR3: CASSSPAREETQYF; DNA: TGTGCCAGCAGCTCCCCGGCTAGGGAGGAGACCCAGTACTTC